This TCR beta chain was captured in a study of blood T cells in healthy people across ages. The table lists this clonotype with a few counts. As yet, its antigen is unknown. Primers used in a second PCR of roughly 7 to 12 cycles were a sample-barcoded 5' primer and a J-beta primer mix. TCRdb ran MiXCR on the 5' RACE reads and lists one entry per CDR3 protein. The table lists roughly 1.6 million distinct CDR3 sequences, almost 35% of them singletons, with around 11% in the top ten. Study-wide points: There was a strong correlation between TCR beta diversity and naive T cell percentage. TCR beta diversity, measured per million T cells, fell in a roughly linear way with age.

Sequenced: blood. The TCR comes from a woman aged 25 to 39 in good health.

Here the CDR3 reads CSASPGGTDTQYF. As DNA, the CDR3 is TGCAGTGCTTCCCCGGGGGGCACAGATACGCAGTATTTT. The chain joins TRBV20-1 to TRBJ2-3; D is possibly TRBD2 (6 bases). V was pared by 5 bases and J by 1 base, with 10 bases between. Germline CDR1 reads DFQATT; CDR2 reads SNEGSKA (reference sequence). The CDR3 is 13 amino acids.